This T cell receptor (beta chain) was found in a study of beta chain features in type 1 diabetes. Findings of the study overall: Any role of HLA type in TCRB rearrangement remained unresolved here. Type 1 diabetes patients had moderately but significantly shorter TCRB CDR3s in all four CD4+ subsets. PCR may have favored shorter templates equally in patients and controls.

Sequencing targeted expressed TCRB transcripts, as all isolated RNA had been reverse transcribed. Here immunoSEQ multiplex PCR was the method, and the copy in TCRdb shows in-frame clones only, minus some. Of some 240,000 clones in the sample, approximately 16% are singletons; the top ten hold about 0.085%. V shed 2 bases and J 11 bases; nucleotides not matched to a gene: 6. In germline, CDR1 is GTSNPN, CDR2 SVGIG (reference sequence). There are 13 residues in the CDR3. This clone was seen only a few times. Antigen specificity is unknown. The receptor comes from a man aged 25 to 40 with type 1 diabetes. J is TRBJ2-1 and V is TRBV30, with 10 bases lining up with TRBD2. The sample taken for sequencing was naive CD4+ T cells from blood. The CDR3 DNA follows: TGTGCCTGGAGTCTGGCTAGCGGGAGTCAGCAGTTCTTC. This gives the protein CAWSLASGSQQFF. Complete variable domain (other parts from reference TRBV30 and TRBJ2-1): SQTIHQWPATLVQPVGSPLSLECTVEGTSNPNLYWYRQAAGRGLQLLFYSVGIGQISSEVPQNLSASRPQDRQFILSSKKLLLSDSGFYLCAWSLASGSQQFFGPGTRLTVL.